The 4 T cell receptor beta chains below all came from one sample that was sequenced in a study of shared clonotypes between healthy human individuals. Data came from immunoSEQ multiplex PCR; TCRdb stores just in-frame clones and leaves some out. The sample lists roughly 500,000 clones, 90% to 97% occurring once. Sequenced input: naive CD4+ T cells sorted from blood. Indicated subset: CD45RA+ positively selected. These receptors all stem from a woman aged 25-40 years in good health.

The chain combines TRBV10-3 with TRBJ1-1, with 8 bases fitting TRBD1. V lost 5 bases to trimming and J lost 5 bases; unmatched junction nucleotides: 7. The CDR3 is made up of 14 amino acids. Germline CDR1 and CDR2: ENHRY and SYGVKD. CDR3 in amino acids: CAISPDRVSTEAFF. The CDR3 coding sequence is TGTGCCATCAGTCCGGACAGGGTGAGTACTGAAGCTTTCTTT.

The chain recombines TRBV27 with TRBJ2-6; D is perhaps TRBD1 (6 bases). Between the trimmed V and J ends, which lost 4 bases and 3 bases, there was a span of 13 bases. CDR3 length: 16 residues. Germline V gene lookup returns CDR1 MNHEY and CDR2 SMNVEV (reference sequence). The CDR3 protein is CASSYYTGLGANVLTF. The CDR3 DNA sequence: TGTGCCAGCAGTTACTATACAGGGCTTGGGGCCAACGTCCTGACTTTC.

The chain uses TRBV5-1 and TRBJ1-6; 7 positions match TRBD1. CDR1 is SGHRS, CDR2 YFSETQ, per germline. Trimming took 0 bases from V and 8 from J; bases not matched to a gene: 11. CDR3 length: 17 amino acids. The CDR3 loop is CASSLVASPGGHSPLHF. CDR3 nucleotides: TGCGCCAGCAGCTTGGTAGCGAGTCCAGGGGGACATTCACCCCTCCACTTT.

The V call is TRBV5-1, the J call TRBJ2-3; 11 nucleotides match TRBD1. CDR1 and CDR2 from the germline V gene are SGHRS and YFSETQ. J lost 3 bases, V lost 2 bases, and 2 bases had no gene match. This CDR3 spans 15 amino acids. The DNA of the CDR3 is TGCGCCAGCAGCTTAGGACAGGGGGCGACAGATACGCAGTATTTT. Translating gives CASSLGQGATDTQYF.